This TCR beta chain is from a study of type 1 regulatory T cells. In this sample, this clonotype turned up many times. What it binds is unknown. Study-wide results and limits: Compared with non-type 1 regulatory T cells, type 1 regulatory T cells showed a more restricted TCR repertoire.

CDR3 length equals 17 residues. The V end lost 1 base, the J end lost 4 bases, and 19 bases lay between the germline ends. Germline V gene data show CDR1 as LGHNA and CDR2 as YNFKEQ. MiXCR, applied by TCRdb to the reads, yields one record per CDR3 protein. The repertoire holds tens of thousands of distinct CDR3 sequences, around 20% seen once, with 8.3% in the top ten. The chain joins TRBV4-2 to TRBJ2-5; D possibly matches TRBD1 or TRBD2 (6 bases each). This receptor was obtained from a human donor in good health. Material for sequencing was cultured type 1 regulatory T (Tr1) cells, either the whole culture or a sorted fraction (not recorded which). As DNA, the CDR3 is TGTGCCAGCAGCCAAGTTGCGTCAGGGGCGCGGGGAGAGACCCAGTACTTC. Protein sequence: CASSQVASGARGETQYF.